This TCR beta chain was identified during a study of shared clonotypes between healthy human individuals. The germline V and J ends were trimmed by 3 bases and 7 bases, with 13 bases remaining between them. There are 13 residues in the CDR3. CDR1 and CDR2 from the germline V gene are MNHEY and SMNVEV (reference sequence). This clone showed up just once. Positively selected for CCR7, the CD45RO-negative cells used as naive CD8 cells excluded terminally differentiated effector memory CD45RA+ cells. Participating donors were healthy, HIV-negative adults free of recent acute infections or vaccinations. Clones were read by immunoSEQ multiplex PCR, and TCRdb kept only the in-frame ones, dropping some. This sample yields about 2,100,000 clones, of which 93% are seen a single time; about 1.5% belongs to the top ten.

The J gene is TRBJ2-7, the V gene TRBV27; D gene ambiguous. Sequencing was performed on naive CD8+ T cells from PBMCs. The TCR was taken from a man aged 18 to 30 in good health. Some clones in this sample may be carry-over from other donors' samples. The CDR3 DNA is TGTGCCAGCAGTTTTAGCAGCTCGTGGGAGCAGTACTTC. Protein sequence: CASSFSSSWEQYF.